Listed here is a single TCR beta chain. Its antigen is currently unknown. CDR3 length: 16 residues. Losses at the gene ends were 6 bases for V and 3 bases for J; bases not matched to a gene: 11. Germline values: CDR1 SNHLY, CDR2 FYNNEI. Assay execution took place at the deep level. Some clones are missing from TCRdb's copy, which holds only in-frame ones; the method was immunoSEQ multiplex PCR. The sample shows some 980,000 clones, 70% to 85% of them seen only once. This sample stems from a study of shared clonotypes between healthy human individuals. Study observations and caveats: An expected dependence of interdonor clonotype sharing on sequencing depth was noted. Blood was the sole source, and tissue repertoires probably differ.

The chain carries TRBV2 and TRBJ1-2, with 9 bases aligning to TRBD1. The receptor was isolated from a man between 18 and 29 years old in good health. The sample was memory CD4+ T cells sorted from blood. Subset of the sample: CD45RA-negative fraction. CDR3 sequence: CASRTLGQGFYYGYTF. CDR3 coding DNA: TGTGCCAGCAGGACGCTCGGACAGGGGTTTTACTATGGCTACACCTTC.